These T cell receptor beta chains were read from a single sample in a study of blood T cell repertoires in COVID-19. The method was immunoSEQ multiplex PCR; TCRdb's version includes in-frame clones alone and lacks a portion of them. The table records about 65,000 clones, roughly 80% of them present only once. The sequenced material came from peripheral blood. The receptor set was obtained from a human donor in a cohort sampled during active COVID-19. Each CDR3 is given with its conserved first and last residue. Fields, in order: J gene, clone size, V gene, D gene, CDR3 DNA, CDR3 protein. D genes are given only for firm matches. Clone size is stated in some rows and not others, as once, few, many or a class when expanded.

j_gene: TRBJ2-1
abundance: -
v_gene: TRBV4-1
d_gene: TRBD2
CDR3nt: TGCGCCAGCAGCCAAGATCAGCGGGGCTACAATGAGCAGTTCTTC
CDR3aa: CASSQDQRGYNEQFF

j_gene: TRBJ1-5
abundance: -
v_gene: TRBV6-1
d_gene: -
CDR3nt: TGTGCCAGCAGTGAACCTGGCCTTCGGGGCAATCAGCCCCAGCATTTT
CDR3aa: CASSEPGLRGNQPQHF

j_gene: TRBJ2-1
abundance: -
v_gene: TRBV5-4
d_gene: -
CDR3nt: TGTGCCAGCAGCTTGGGGGGCAGGGGCGGGGGTTACAATGAGCAGTTCTTC
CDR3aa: CASSLGGRGGGYNEQFF

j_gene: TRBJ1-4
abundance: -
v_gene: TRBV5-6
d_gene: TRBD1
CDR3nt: TGTGCCAGCAGCGAAAACAGGGGTAATGAAAAACTGTTTTTT
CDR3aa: CASSENRGNEKLFF

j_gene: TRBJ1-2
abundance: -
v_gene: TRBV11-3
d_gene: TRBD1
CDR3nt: TGTGCCAGCAGCTTAGGAGGGACAGGGGGGACTAACTATGGCTACACCTTC
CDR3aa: CASSLGGTGGTNYGYTF

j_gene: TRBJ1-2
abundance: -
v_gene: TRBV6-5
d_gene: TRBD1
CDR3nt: TGTGCCAGCAGTTATCGATACAGGGGGAACTATGGCTACACCTTC
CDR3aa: CASSYRYRGNYGYTF

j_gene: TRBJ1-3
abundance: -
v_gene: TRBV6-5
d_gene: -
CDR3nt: TGTGCCAGCAGGAAGGTACAGGGATCGGGAAACACCATATATTTT
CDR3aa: CASRKVQGSGNTIYF

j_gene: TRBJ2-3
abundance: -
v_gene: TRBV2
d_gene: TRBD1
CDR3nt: TGTGCCAGCAGGCGGACAGGGCGCACAGATACGCAGTATTTT
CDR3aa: CASRRTGRTDTQYF

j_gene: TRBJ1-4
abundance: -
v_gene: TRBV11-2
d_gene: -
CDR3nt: TGTGCCAGCAGCTTGGGGCAGTTAACTAATGAAAAACTGTTTTTT
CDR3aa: CASSLGQLTNEKLFF

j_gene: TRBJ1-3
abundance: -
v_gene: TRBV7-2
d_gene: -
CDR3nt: TGTGCCAGCAGCCTGTCTTACTCTGGAAACACCATATATTTT
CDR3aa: CASSLSYSGNTIYF

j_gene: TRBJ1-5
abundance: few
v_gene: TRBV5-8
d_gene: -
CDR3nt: TGTGCCAGCAGCTTGACAGGCGGCACCAATCAGCCCCAGCATTTT
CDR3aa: CASSLTGGTNQPQHF

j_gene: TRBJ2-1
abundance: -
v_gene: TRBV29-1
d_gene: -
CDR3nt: TGCAGCGTTCCCCGGCAGGGGTCCTACAATGAGCAGTTCTTC
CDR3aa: CSVPRQGSYNEQFF

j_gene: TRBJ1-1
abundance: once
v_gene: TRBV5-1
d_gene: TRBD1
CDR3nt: TGCGCCAGCAGCGACCGGGACAGGGCTCGAACTGAAGCTTTCTTT
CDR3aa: CASSDRDRARTEAFF

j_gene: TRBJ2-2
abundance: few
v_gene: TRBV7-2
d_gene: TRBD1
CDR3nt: TGTGCCAGCAGAGATCTCAGGGGGCTGGCCGGGGAGCTGTTTTTT
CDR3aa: CASRDLRGLAGELFF

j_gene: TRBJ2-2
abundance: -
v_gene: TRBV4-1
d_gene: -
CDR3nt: TGCGCCAGCAGCCTGAGTGGCCTTGCGGTAACCGGGGAGCTGTTTTTT
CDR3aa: CASSLSGLAVTGELFF

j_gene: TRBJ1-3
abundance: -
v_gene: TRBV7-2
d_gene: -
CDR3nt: TGTGCCAGCAGTTATAGAGGTCCCGGCTTCTCTGGAAACACCATATATTTT
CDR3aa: CASSYRGPGFSGNTIYF

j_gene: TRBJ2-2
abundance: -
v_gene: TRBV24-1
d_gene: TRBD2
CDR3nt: TGTGCCACCAGTGGCGCTAGCGGGGGGCCAAACACCGGGGAGCTGTTTTTT
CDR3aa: CATSGASGGPNTGELFF

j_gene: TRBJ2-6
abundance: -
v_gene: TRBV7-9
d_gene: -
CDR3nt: TGTGCCAGCAGCTTCACGGGACTCGGAAGCTCTGGGGCCAACGTCCTGACTTTC
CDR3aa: CASSFTGLGSSGANVLTF

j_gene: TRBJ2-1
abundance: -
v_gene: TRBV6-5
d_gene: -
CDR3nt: TGTGCCAGCCATTCAGGGGGACTGGGGAATGAGCAGTTCTTC
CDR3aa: CASHSGGLGNEQFF

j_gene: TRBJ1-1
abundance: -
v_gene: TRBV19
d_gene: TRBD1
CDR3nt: TGTGCCAGTAGTATCCTACAGGGGACTGAAGCTTTCTTT
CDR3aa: CASSILQGTEAFF

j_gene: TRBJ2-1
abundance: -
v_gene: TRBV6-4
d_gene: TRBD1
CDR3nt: TGTGCCAGCAGTGGGTCGGACAGGGGGGCCTACAATGAGCAGTTCTTC
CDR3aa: CASSGSDRGAYNEQFF

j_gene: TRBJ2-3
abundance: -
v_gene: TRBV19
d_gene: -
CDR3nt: TGTGCCAGTACAAGGGGGGACAGACCCACAGATACGCAGTATTTT
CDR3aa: CASTRGDRPTDTQYF

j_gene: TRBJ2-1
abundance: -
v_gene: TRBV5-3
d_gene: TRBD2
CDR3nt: TGTGCCAGAAGCTTGGCCCTAGCGGGGGTGCCTAATGAGCAGTTCTTC
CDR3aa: CARSLALAGVPNEQFF

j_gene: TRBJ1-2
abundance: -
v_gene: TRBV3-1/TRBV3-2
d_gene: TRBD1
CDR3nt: TGTGCCAGCAGCCACCAGGGGGCTGAACTTGGTGGCTACACCTTC
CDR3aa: CASSHQGAELGGYTF

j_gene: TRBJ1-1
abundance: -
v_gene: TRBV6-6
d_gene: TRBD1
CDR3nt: TGTGCCAGCAGTCCATTCCAGGGGGCTGAAGCTTTCTTT
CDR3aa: CASSPFQGAEAFF

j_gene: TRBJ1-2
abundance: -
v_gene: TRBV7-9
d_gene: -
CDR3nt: TGTGCCAGCAGCTTAGTTACAGGGAACGGCTACACCTTC
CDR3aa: CASSLVTGNGYTF